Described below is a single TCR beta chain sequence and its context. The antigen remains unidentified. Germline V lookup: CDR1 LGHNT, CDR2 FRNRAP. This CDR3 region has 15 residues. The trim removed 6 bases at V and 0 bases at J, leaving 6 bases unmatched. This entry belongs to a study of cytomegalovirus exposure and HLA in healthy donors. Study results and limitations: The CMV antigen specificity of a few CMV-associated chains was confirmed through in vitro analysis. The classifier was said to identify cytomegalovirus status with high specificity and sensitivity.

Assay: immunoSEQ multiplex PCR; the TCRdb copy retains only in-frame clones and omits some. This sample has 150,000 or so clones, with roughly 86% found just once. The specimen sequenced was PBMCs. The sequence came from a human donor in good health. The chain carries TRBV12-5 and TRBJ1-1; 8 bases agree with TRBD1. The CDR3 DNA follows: TGTGCTAGTGGATCCGGACAGGGAATGAACACTGAAGCTTTCTTT. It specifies CASGSGQGMNTEAFF.